This TCR beta chain originates from a study of identical twins (dated by TCRdb to about 2016). About the investigation overall: To test whether fetal clonotypes persist, the study used deep sequencing on TCR alpha and beta repertoires from monozygotic twins, unrelated adults of various ages, and cord blood. To rule out contamination, replicate twin experiments were performed at different times with different library preparation protocols. The paper as a whole reports these results and caveats: In monozygotic twins, recombination models systematically underestimated out-of-frame TCR alpha sharing, but the models matched the sharing seen between unrelated individuals. Compared with coincidental sharing between unrelated individuals, out-of-frame TCR alpha sequences shared between twins showed an excess of sequences with low generation probability. A weaker excess of twin sharing was found in beta out-of-frame sequences because the signal-to-noise ratio was lowered by fewer shared sequences. Abundant cord blood beta clonotypes had fewer insertions, young adult naive repertoires showed a similar but weaker trend, and memory repertoires showed no such trend. Because the same donors could not be followed over many years, conclusions were based on cross-sectional statistical analysis. Invariant T cells such as MAIT and iNKT could partly confound zero-insertion analyses, though diverse VJ usage argued against this for most clonotypes.

Between the V and J ends, shortened by 6 bases and 1 base respectively, the junction contains 12 bases. From cysteine to phenylalanine, the CDR3 is 14 amino acids long. Just CDR3 DNA is preserved here, 42 bases in frame from base 1. This clonotype appeared a few times. What this receptor recognizes is not known. No clone much larger than this one lies a single base away; base qualities are absent. To prepare the library, 5' RACE was applied. TCRdb records Illumina HiSeq 2000 as the sequencer. Template switching added a universal primer binding site, and the final cDNA carried a unique molecular identifier that allowed TCR cDNA molecules to be counted accurately. Specific primers in the conserved constant-segment region were used to synthesize first-strand cDNA for the TCR alpha and beta chains. To control for contamination, every cDNA library was double barcoded, receiving both a SMART-Mk sample barcode and Illumina barcodes. Two successive PCR steps introduced TruSeq adapter sequences along with Illumina sample barcodes. Sequencing of the TCR alpha and beta cDNA libraries was done on the Illumina HiSeq platform using custom primers. The original methods were these. MiGEC processed the raw reads to extract unique molecular identifiers, while MiXCR was used to determine the CDR3 positions. Recombination models were inferred per individual with the repgenHMM and IGoR tools using an EM algorithm. The analysis of shared clonotypes was done with the tcR package in R, with sharing normalized by the product of cloneset sizes. To study raw recombination without the effects of thymic and clonal selection, out-of-frame nonproductive sequences were analyzed. Clones were called with MiXCR by TCRdb after fastp trimmed the public reads at Q25, and only in-frame beta chains were retained. Each record represents a unique CDR3 protein, reported with the most common genes and DNA among its rows. These V and J calls are TCRdb output, not the study's own analysis. The sample table records approximately 470,000 distinct CDR3 sequences; approximately 15% of these occur just once. Together, the top ten hold about 0.52% of the sample.

Only healthy Caucasian donors were included. Three pairs of female monozygotic twins, all aged roughly 18 to 29 years, made up the twin cohort. CD4+ and CD8+ T cell populations were isolated with positive isolation kits from Invitrogen. These data also formed part of another study, on yellow fever vaccine responses in identical twins. The second paper further reports: The authors reported that the T cell response to vaccination in identical twins appeared partly convergent and partly personalized. Focusing on identical twins, the study followed the T cell clones that responded to the vaccine, and did so with precision.

The receptor's source is a woman between 18 and 29 years old in good health. The rearranged segments are TRBV12-3 or TRBV12-4 and TRBJ2-5, with the D segment identity uncertain. Sequenced input: CD4+ T cells sorted from blood. CDR3 reads: CASRALGIQETQYF. Read as DNA, the sequence is TGTGCCAGCAGGGCCCTTGGTATCCAAGAGACCCAGTACTTC.